This TCR beta chain is drawn from a study of blood T cells in healthy people across ages. Findings and caveats of the study: It was held that the diversity estimates obtained from one million T cells were underestimates.

A second PCR of 7 to 11 cycles used a sample-barcoded 5' primer and a J-beta primer mix. Each cDNA molecule received a tag from a template-switch adaptor that had 12 random nucleotides. TCRdb analysed the 5' RACE reads with MiXCR anew, one entry per CDR3 protein. The sample carries about 830,000 distinct CDR3 sequences, approximately 59% recorded once. A remark on this clonotype: Antigen unknown.

CDR3 length equals 14 residues. V was pared by 4 bases and J by 5 bases, with 15 bases between. Germline V lookup: CDR1 SGDLS, CDR2 YYNGEE. Each individual donor underwent a draw of approximately 9.6 milliliters of peripheral blood. The receptor's source is a man younger than 40 in good health. The specimen sequenced was blood. The chain combines TRBV9 with TRBJ2-5; tentatively, D is TRBD1 or TRBD2 (5 bases each). In DNA, the CDR3 is TGTGCCAGCAGCAGGGACCCCGAAGCGGAGACCCAGTACTTC. Translation gives CASSRDPEAETQYF.